These 6 T cell receptor beta chains were sequenced from one sample in a study of T cell responses to AZD1222 COVID-19 vaccine. Assay used: immunoSEQ multiplex PCR; TCRdb lists only in-frame clones, some missing. The sample lists around 140,000 clones, 85% to 95% occurring once. Sequences were derived from peripheral blood, sampled after recovery from COVID-19. These receptors all come from an adult who had recovered from COVID-19.

The chain couples TRBV6-5 to TRBJ2-1; TRBD2 matches 14 bases. The length of the CDR3 is 15 residues. V dropped 4 bases and J dropped 9; count of bases not matched to a gene: 5. CDR1 is MNHEY and CDR2 is SVGAGI in the germline V gene. In DNA form, the CDR3 reads TGTGCCAGCAGTTTTGGGACTAGCGGGAGAGGTGAGCAGTTCTTC. The encoded protein is CASSFGTSGRGEQFF.

V and J are TRBV7-9 and TRBJ2-3, with 12 bases lining up with TRBD2. Germline V gene lookup returns CDR1 SEHNR and CDR2 FQNEAQ (reference sequence). The V gene end was trimmed by 8 bases and the J gene end by 4 bases; junction bases not matched to a gene: 7. The CDR3 is made up of 15 amino acids. DNA for the CDR3: TGTGCCAGCCGGCGACTAGCGGGAGTGGCAGATACGCAGTATTTT. This translates into CASRRLAGVADTQYF.

The V call is TRBV28, the J call TRBJ1-1; tentative D call: TRBD1 (5 bases). V gave up 3 bases and J gave up 4 bases, with 12 bases separating them. Germline loops: CDR1 MDHEN, CDR2 SYDVKM. CDR3 length equals 14 residues. The CDR3 region has the DNA TGTGCCAGCAGTTTCGCCGGGGGGAGCACTGAAGCTTTCTTT. Its translation: CASSFAGGSTEAFF.

The chain recombines TRBV4-1 with TRBJ2-7, with 8 bases lining up with TRBD2. The CDR3 consists of 17 residues. V trimming: 1 base; J trimming: 0 bases; junction bases outside the gene matches: 8. The germline V gene has CDR1 MGHRA and CDR2 YSYEKL. CDR3 nucleotide sequence: TGCGCCAGCAGCCAAGTGGCTGGGAGCGGGAGCTCCTACGAGCAGTACTTC. This gives the protein CASSQVAGSGSSYEQYF.

This clone was recorded once. Other nucleotide sequences in the sample specify the same CDR3. The J gene is TRBJ1-5, the V gene TRBV19; D gene uncertain. Per germline, CDR1 LNHDA and CDR2 SQIVND (reference sequence). V was trimmed by 1 base and J by 4 bases, leaving 11 bases between them. This CDR3 comprises 15 residues. In nucleotides, the CDR3 is TGTGCCAGTAGTATAGTCCCTGGCAGTAATCAGCCCCAGCATTTT. It is translated as CASSIVPGSNQPQHF.

J is TRBJ1-1 and V is TRBV5-1, with a tentative D call TRBD1 (6 bases). Germline V lookup: CDR1 SGHRS, CDR2 YFSETQ. V was trimmed by 4 bases and J by 2 bases, leaving 12 bases between them. The CDR3 runs 14 residues. As DNA, the CDR3 is TGCGCCAGCAGCCGTGGACAGACCAACACTGAAGCTTTCTTT. This translates into CASSRGQTNTEAFF.